This T cell receptor (beta chain) is drawn from a study of blood T cells in healthy people across ages. General observations from the study: Both naive CD4+ cell counts and diversity were greater in long-lived donors than in aged donors.

Next came a second PCR, run for about 6 to 11 cycles, which used a sample-barcoded 5' primer along with a J-beta primer mix. TCRdb used MiXCR to reprocess the 5' RACE reads, holding one entry per CDR3 protein. The data contain about 730,000 distinct CDR3 sequences, roughly 45% of them singletons. This CDR3 is 13 amino acids long. Germline CDR1 is LGHNA and CDR2 is YSLEER. The J segment lost 4 bases and the V segment lost 4 bases, leaving 2 bases of the junction unmatched. This clonotype was seen many times. What it recognizes is unknown. This receptor was obtained from a woman aged 55-75 years in good health. The chain is built from TRBV4-3 and TRBJ2-5; 8 bases line up with TRBD2. Sequencing input: blood. CDR3 protein: CASSPREGETQYF. DNA for the CDR3: TGCGCCAGCAGCCCCCGGGAGGGAGAGACCCAGTACTTC.